The 15 T cell receptor beta chains below come from one sample, sequenced in a study of cytomegalovirus exposure and HLA in healthy donors. The study ran its PCR with 60 Vbeta and 13 Jbeta primers. Sequencing was performed with immunoSEQ multiplex PCR; in TCRdb, only in-frame clones are kept and a portion is missing. The sample lists roughly 190,000 clones; over 75% were seen once. The sample consisted of PBMCs. The receptors were gathered from a man aged 50-59 years in good health and CMV-seronegative.

This chain's CDR3 is CATSRGRVFDEQYF. The CDR3 DNA follows: TGTGCCACCAGCAGAGGCAGGGTTTTCGACGAGCAGTACTTC. The chain carries TRBV15 and TRBJ2-7; D may be TRBD1 (5 bases). The V gene's germline CDR1 is LNHNV and CDR2 YYDKDF (reference sequence). The length of the CDR3 is 14 residues. Between the trimmed V and J ends, which lost 1 base and 5 bases, there was a span of 12 bases.

The rearrangement uses TRBV29-1 and TRBJ2-3, with D possibly matching TRBD2 (6 bases). The germline V gene encodes CDR1 SQVTM and CDR2 ANQGSEA. This CDR3 comprises 13 residues. The CDR3 region is CSYGGVDTDTQYF. CDR3 DNA: TGCAGTTATGGAGGGGTAGACACAGATACGCAGTATTTT.

V usage is TRBV2 and J usage is TRBJ2-3; D is ambiguous. Trimming left V 6 bases short and J 5 bases short, with 12 bases between. CDR3 length: 13 amino acids. Germline lookup yields CDR1 SNHLY and CDR2 FYNNEI. The CDR3 nucleotides read TGTGCCAGCAGCCCCTCCCGAGAAGATACGCAGTATTTT. It specifies CASSPSREDTQYF.

V usage is TRBV19 and J usage is TRBJ1-2; TRBD1 might be the D (5 bases). There are 15 residues in the CDR3. The germline V gene encodes CDR1 LNHDA and CDR2 SQIVND (reference sequence). The ends were cut back, 0 bases at V and 4 bases at J, with 12 bases in the middle. The CDR3 loop is CASSIEARETYGYTF. The CDR3 coding sequence is TGTGCCAGTAGTATAGAAGCCAGGGAAACCTATGGCTACACCTTC.

V usage is TRBV13 and J usage is TRBJ2-1; possible D gene TRBD2, 7 bases. The germline V gene encodes CDR1 PRHDT and CDR2 FYEKMQ (reference sequence). The V gene lost 4 bases and the J gene lost 3 bases, with 10 bases spanning the gap. The CDR3 runs 14 residues. Here the CDR3 reads CASSWGGFYNEQFF. In DNA, the CDR3 is TGTGCCAGCAGCTGGGGGGGCTTCTACAATGAGCAGTTCTTC. The complete variable domain, with remaining parts taken from reference TRBV13 and TRBJ2-1, reads AAGVIQSPRHLIKEKRETATLKCYPIPRHDTVYWYQQGPGQDPQFLISFYEKMQSDKGSIPDRFSAQQFSDYHSELNMSSLELGDSALYFCASSWGGFYNEQFFGPGTRLTVL.

About this clone: Relative to the germline gene, one junction end is altered; a read error may explain this. The CDR3 coding sequence is TGTTCCAGCAGCCCTCACGGGACAACCACGAGCTCCTACGAGCAGTACTTC. Amino acids: CSSSPHGTTTSSYEQYF. The rearrangement links TRBV7-3 to TRBJ2-7, with D tentatively TRBD1 (6 bases). The CDR3 spans 17 residues. CDR1 is SGHTA and CDR2 is FQGTGA in the germline V gene.

The rearrangement links TRBV7-2 to TRBJ1-1, with 7 bases matching TRBD1. CDR3 length: 13 residues. CDR1 is SGHTA and CDR2 is FQGNSA in the germline V gene. With 5 bases clipped from V and 0 bases from J, the junction kept 0 bases outside the gene matches. The chain's CDR3 is CASSGTVNTEAFF. The CDR3 coding sequence is TGTGCCAGCAGCGGGACAGTGAACACTGAAGCTTTCTTT.

V is TRBV14 and J is TRBJ1-4; TRBD1 aligns across 7 bases. Looked up from germline, CDR1 is SGHDN and CDR2 is FVKESK. The CDR3 covers 12 residues. The trim removed 4 bases at V and 13 bases at J, leaving 6 bases unmatched. CDR3 protein: CASSRVQGRLFF. DNA for the CDR3: TGTGCCAGCAGCCGTGTACAGGGGAGACTGTTTTTT.

This chain joins TRBV2 and TRBJ2-7; D may be TRBD1 (6 bases). Trimming shortened V by 4 bases and J by 6 bases, and 13 bases separated the two germline ends. This CDR3 contains 13 residues. Germline V gene lookup returns CDR1 SNHLY and CDR2 FYNNEI. DNA for the CDR3: TGTGCCAGCAGTGCTAGAAAGGGGGTCGAGCAGTACTTC. This translates into CASSARKGVEQYF. Full variable domain (remainder filled in from reference TRBV2 and TRBJ2-7): EPEVTQTPSHQVTQMGQEVILRCVPISNHLYFYWYRQILGQKVEFLVSFYNNEISEKSEIFDDQFSVERPDGSNFTLKIRSTKLEDSAMYFCASSARKGVEQYFGPGTRLTVT.

Written as DNA, the CDR3 is TGTGCCAGCAGTAAGACAGGGGCCTACGAGCAGTACTTC. This codes for CASSKTGAYEQYF. The rearrangement uses TRBV2 and TRBJ2-7; 8 positions agree with TRBD1. The germline V gene encodes CDR1 SNHLY and CDR2 FYNNEI. There are 13 residues in the CDR3. After removal of 5 bases from V and 2 bases from J, the junction contained 2 bases not matched to a gene. Drawing the rest from reference TRBV2 and TRBJ2-7, the complete variable domain is EPEVTQTPSHQVTQMGQEVILRCVPISNHLYFYWYRQILGQKVEFLVSFYNNEISEKSEIFDDQFSVERPDGSNFTLKIRSTKLEDSAMYFCASSKTGAYEQYFGPGTRLTVT.

J is TRBJ2-1 and V is TRBV7-6; 11 bases agree with TRBD1. Germline V gene data show CDR1 as SGHVS and CDR2 as FNYEAQ. J lost 8 bases, V lost 0 bases, and 3 bases had no gene match. This CDR3 contains 15 residues. CDR3 nucleotides: TGTGCCAGCAGCTTAGCGGGACAGGGGGGCGATGAGCAGTTCTTC. Protein sequence: CASSLAGQGGDEQFF.

V usage is TRBV5-1 and J usage is TRBJ1-4; tentatively, D is TRBD1 (6 bases). Trimming took off 0 bases at V and 8 bases at J, with 11 bases between the two ends. CDR1 and CDR2 (germline): SGHRS, YFSETQ. CDR3 length: 14 amino acids. CDR3 DNA: TGCGCCAGCAGCTTGGACAGGGTGGCAGAAAAACTGTTTTTT. Its protein product is CASSLDRVAEKLFF.

The chain has TRBV5-5 and TRBJ1-2; 9 bases match TRBD1. The CDR3 runs 15 residues. CDR1 and CDR2 from the germline V gene are SGHKS and YYEKEE (reference sequence). Losses at the gene ends were 3 bases for V and 5 bases for J; bases not matched to a gene: 8. Here the CDR3 DNA reads TGTGCCAGCAGCTCGGGACAGGGTACGGGATATGGCTACACCTTC. This codes for CASSSGQGTGYGYTF.

V usage is TRBV5-6 and J usage is TRBJ1-1; D might be TRBD1 (5 bases). V shed 3 bases and J shed 0 bases, with 12 bases lying between them. Germline CDR1 SGHDT, CDR2 YYEEEE. The CDR3 loop spans 15 amino acids. The CDR3 is CASSSPSGMNTEAFF. CDR3 coding DNA: TGTGCCAGCAGCTCTCCCTCAGGGATGAACACTGAAGCTTTCTTT.

This clone was seen only once. The chain is built from TRBV9 and TRBJ1-1, with a weak D call TRBD1 (6 bases). Germline CDR1 reads SGDLS; CDR2 reads YYNGEE. The CDR3 runs 15 residues. V was clipped by 4 bases and J by 4 bases, with 17 bases between them. CDR3 coding DNA: TGTGCCAGCAGCACCGAGGGACAAAAGGGCACTGAAGCTTTCTTT. This sequence encodes CASSTEGQKGTEAFF.